A selection of T cell receptor beta chains follows, all from one sample in a study of T cell responses to AZD1222 COVID-19 vaccine. The protocol was immunoSEQ multiplex PCR, while the TCRdb copy is restricted to in-frame clones and leaves out a portion. The sample records roughly 110,000 clones, 70% to 90% being singletons. This specimen consisted of peripheral blood, obtained 28 days after the second AZD1222 dose. Receptors were obtained from an adult who received the AZD1222 COVID-19 vaccine. The CDR3 runs from the conserved cysteine through the conserved F or W. Fields, in order: clone size, D gene, J gene, V gene, CDR3 DNA, CDR3 protein. The D gene is left open where the match is weak. The listing skips clone size in some rows; elsewhere it reads once, few, many or a size class.

.	TRBD1	TRBJ1-4	TRBV19	TGTGCCAGTAGTATGATGCACAGGGGGAATGAAAAACTGTTTTTT	CASSMMHRGNEKLFF
.	TRBD1	TRBJ2-7	TRBV4-1	TGCGCCAGCAGCCAAGATCAGGGGGCTTCTTACGAGCAGTACTTC	CASSQDQGASYEQYF
.	.	TRBJ1-6	TRBV5-5	TGTGCCAGCAGCTTCCAGGGGAAGATTTCACCCCTCCACTTT	CASSFQGKISPLHF
.	TRBD1	TRBJ2-1	TRBV7-2	TGTGCCAGCAGCTTAATAGGGGGCGCTGGGAATGAGCAGTTCTTC	CASSLIGGAGNEQFF
.	TRBD1	TRBJ1-2	TRBV7-7	TGTGCTAGCAGCTTACAGGGGACTAACTATGGCTACACCTTC	CASSLQGTNYGYTF
.	.	TRBJ2-3	TRBV24-1	TGTGCCACCAGTGATTCGGTCGCCACAGATACGCAGTATTTT	CATSDSVATDTQYF
.	.	TRBJ2-2	TRBV5-1	TGCGCCAGCAGCTTGGGGCCATCGAACACCGGGGAGCTGTTTTTT	CASSLGPSNTGELFF
few	TRBD1	TRBJ1-6	TRBV19	TGTGCCAGTAGTACAACAGGGGTGGATTCACCCCTCCACTTT	CASSTTGVDSPLHF
.	.	TRBJ1-1	TRBV6-5	TGTGCCAGCAGTTACAAGACAGGAAACACTGAAGCTTTCTTT	CASSYKTGNTEAFF
.	TRBD2	TRBJ2-7	TRBV27	TGTGCCAGCAGTTTATCTGTAGGGAGGGCCTACGAGCAGTACTTC	CASSLSVGRAYEQYF
once	.	TRBJ2-7	TRBV28	TGTGCCACCGACCCGGGACTGGGGAGTAACGAGCAGTACTTC	CATDPGLGSNEQYF
.	.	TRBJ2-5	TRBV3-1/TRBV3-2	TGTGCCAGCAGCCAACTCCGAGGGGGGTACATTGAGACCCAGTACTTC	CASSQLRGGYIETQYF
.	TRBD1	TRBJ2-7	TRBV5-6	TGTGCCAGCAGGGACAGGTCCTCCTACGAGCAGTACTTC	CASRDRSSYEQYF
.	TRBD2	TRBJ2-7	TRBV11-2	TGTGCCAGCAGCCTAGCGGGGGGGCTGGGAGAGCAGTACTTC	CASSLAGGLGEQYF
.	TRBD2	TRBJ2-3	TRBV13	TGTGCCAGCAGCTCCCTAGCGGGGGGACTGACAGATACGCAGTATTTT	CASSSLAGGLTDTQYF
.	TRBD1	TRBJ1-2	TRBV6-2/TRBV6-3	TGTGCCAGCAGCCTACAGGGGGCGAACTATGGCTACACCTTC	CASSLQGANYGYTF
.	.	TRBJ1-2	TRBV19	TGTGCCAGTAGTATAGATCCCGGTCCGTATGGCTACACCTTC	CASSIDPGPYGYTF
.	.	TRBJ1-2	TRBV6-5	TGTGCCAGCACCCACGGGTCTGGCTACACCTTC	CASTHGSGYTF
.	.	TRBJ1-2	TRBV4-2	TGTGCCAGCAGCCAAGATCGGAACTTGAATGGCTACACCTTC	CASSQDRNLNGYTF
.	TRBD1	TRBJ1-2	TRBV19	TGTGCCAGTAGCCGCGACAGGGTAGACTATGGCTACACCTTC	CASSRDRVDYGYTF
.	.	TRBJ1-5	TRBV24-1	TGTGCCACCAGTGACGGGACCTTAAGACAGCCCCAGCATTTT	CATSDGTLRQPQHF
few	TRBD1	TRBJ2-1	TRBV6-1	TGTGCCAGCAGTGAACTGGCAGGGGGCCCCGGGATGCAGTTCTTC	CASSELAGGPGMQFF
few	TRBD1	TRBJ2-6	TRBV6-2/TRBV6-3	TGTGCCAGCAGCCTCACCCACCGGGACAGACTCTCTGGGGCCAACGTCCTGACTTTC	CASSLTHRDRLSGANVLTF
once	TRBD1	TRBJ2-7	TRBV5-1	TGCGCCAGCAGCTTGGTTTCTGGACAGGGTGAGCAGTACTTC	CASSLVSGQGEQYF
.	.	TRBJ2-2	TRBV28	TGTGCCAGCAGCCGAGGACTGCAAAGTACGGGAGGGGAGCTGTTTTTT	CASSRGLQSTGGELFF
.	TRBD1	TRBJ2-1	TRBV7-2	TGTGCCAGCAGCAACGGACAGGGGGTTGGTGAGCAGTTCTTC	CASSNGQGVGEQFF
few	.	TRBJ1-5	TRBV4-1	TGCGCCAGCAGCCAAGTTCGGGGCCCAAGTTTCCAACCCCAGCATTTT	CASSQVRGPSFQPQHF
.	TRBD1	TRBJ2-7	TRBV4-3	TGCGCCAGCAGCCGAGAGATGAGCACAGGGGACGAGCAGTACTTC	CASSREMSTGDEQYF
.	TRBD1	TRBJ2-7	TRBV5-1	TGCGCCAGCAGCTCCCAGGACAGGGCCGGCGAGCAGTACTTC	CASSSQDRAGEQYF
.	.	TRBJ2-5	TRBV19	TGTGCCAGTAGTCGCTTGGAGGGAGAGACCCAGTACTTC	CASSRLEGETQYF
.	TRBD1	TRBJ1-2	TRBV9	TGTGCCAGCAGCACGGCAGGACAGGGGGTGGAGGGCTACACCTTC	CASSTAGQGVEGYTF
.	TRBD2	TRBJ2-3	TRBV28	TGTGCCAGCAGTTCATCTGGACTAGCGGCCCTCACAGATACGCAGTATTTT	CASSSSGLAALTDTQYF
.	.	TRBJ1-4	TRBV28	TGTGCCAGCAGCCCCCCGGGAGAAAAACTGTTTTTT	CASSPPGEKLFF
.	.	TRBJ2-2	TRBV19	TGTGCCAGTAGTATCGGGCAGTTGAACACCGGGGAGCTGTTTTTT	CASSIGQLNTGELFF
.	.	TRBJ2-2	TRBV27	TGTGCCAGCAGTTATTCAAGCGGAGGGGGTCTGTTTTTT	CASSYSSGGGLFF
.	.	TRBJ2-5	TRBV21-1	TGTGCCAGCAGCAAAAGCCCCGTGATTGGCGGGGGGGACCAAGAGACCCAGTACTTC	CASSKSPVIGGGDQETQYF
.	TRBD1	TRBJ2-1	TRBV30	TGTGCCTGGACGCGGACAGGGGGTCACAATGAGCAGTTCTTC	CAWTRTGGHNEQFF
.	.	TRBJ2-1	TRBV5-1	TGCGCCAGCAGCTTGGGGCAGACCTACAATGAGCAGTTCTTC	CASSLGQTYNEQFF
.	.	TRBJ2-1	TRBV28	TGTGCCAGCAGCATCAGGGTCTTGAGTGAGCAGTTCTTC	CASSIRVLSEQFF
.	.	TRBJ1-1	TRBV6-5	TGTGCCAGCAGGTCCAGGGTGAACACTGAAGCTTTCTTT	CASRSRVNTEAFF
.	TRBD1	TRBJ1-2	TRBV24-1	TGTGCCACCGTCGTCGGACAGGGAAATATGGGTGGCTACACCTTC	CATVVGQGNMGGYTF
.	TRBD1	TRBJ1-4	TRBV4-1	TGCGCCAGCAGCTCCCGCCAGGGGGCTTTAACTAATGAAAAACTGTTTTTT	CASSSRQGALTNEKLFF
.	.	TRBJ1-4	TRBV28	TGTGCCAGCAGTTCCTCCTCGGCAACTAATGAAAAACTGTTTTTT	CASSSSSATNEKLFF
.	TRBD2	TRBJ2-1	TRBV7-2	TGTGCCAGCAGCTTACTTGGGGGGGGAATCAATGAGCAGTTCTTC	CASSLLGGGINEQFF
.	TRBD1	TRBJ1-1	TRBV4-3	TGCGCCAGCAGCCAAGATTTGGGGGTACGCACAGGGGCGCGGGCTTTCTTT	CASSQDLGVRTGARAFF
.	.	TRBJ2-1	TRBV7-9	TGTGCCAGCAGTTTTGGGACCAGCGTTAATGAGCAGTTCTTC	CASSFGTSVNEQFF